The 19 T cell receptor beta chains listed next were all sequenced from one sample in a study of regulatory T cells in long-lasting Graves disease. Time point of the sample: persistent/refractory GD, antithyroid drugs over 5 years with positive TRAb. Following extraction of RNA from PBMCs, that RNA was used to make the TCR library. Libraries of TCR beta came from iRepertoire HTBI primers plus Arm-PCR of CDR3 regions. One entry per CDR3 protein, called by TCRdb with MiXCR from the multiplex PCR reads. The data contain approximately 440,000 distinct CDR3 sequences, 23% of them singletons. Sequenced material: peripheral blood mononuclear cells (PBMCs), taken when the disease was refractory, from a patient treated with antithyroid drugs. The receptors here all came from a female donor with Graves disease.

J is TRBJ2-3 and V is TRBV10-1, with D perhaps matching TRBD1 (5 bases). The germline gives CDR1 WNHNN, CDR2 SYGVQD (reference sequence). V lost 0 bases to trimming and J lost 2 bases, with 12 bases between them. The CDR3 is made up of 16 amino acids. The CDR3 sequence: CASSESQGWTTDTQYF. DNA of the CDR3: TGCGCCAGCAGTGAGTCGCAGGGATGGACCACAGATACGCAGTATTTT.

Of note for this clonotype: Possible read error: a much larger clone is one base away. The J gene is TRBJ1-2, the V gene TRBV6-6, with D unresolved. CDR1 MNHNY and CDR2 SVGAGI come from the germline V gene (reference sequence). CDR3 size: 13 residues. CDR3 in amino acids: CASGYRRPYGYTF. As DNA, the CDR3 is TGTGCCAGCGGTTACAGACGGCCCTATGGCTACACCTTC.

The V call is TRBV12-3 or TRBV12-4, the J call TRBJ1-1; D unresolved. CDR3 size: 14 residues. Trimming pared 1 base from V and 7 bases from J, leaving 13 bases between. The CDR3 nucleotides read TGTGCCAGCAGTTTAGGGTATTGGAGTGGTGAAGCTTTCTTT. Protein sequence: CASSLGYWSGEAFF.

Only a few counts were recorded for this clonotype. In DNA form, the CDR3 reads TGTGCCTGCCGCAGGGGAACTGAAGCTTTCTTT. It is translated as CACRRGTEAFF. This rearrangement joins TRBV30 to TRBJ1-1, with D perhaps TRBD1 (6 bases). The germline V and J ends were trimmed by 6 bases and 5 bases, with 10 bases remaining between them. This CDR3 is 11 amino acids long. Germline V gene data show CDR1 as GTSNPN and CDR2 as SVGIG (reference sequence).

There are a few counts of this clonotype. The chain is built from TRBV5-6 and TRBJ1-3; weak D call: TRBD1 (5 bases). CDR3 length: 13 residues. Deletions cut 2 bases from V and 4 bases from J, with 7 bases between. Germline V lookup: CDR1 SGHDT, CDR2 YYEEEE. CDR3 nucleotide sequence: TGTGCCAGCAGCTTACGGACAGGAAACACCATATATTTT. Its translation is CASSLRTGNTIYF.

This clonotype was counted ten times or more. The chain couples TRBV20-1 to TRBJ2-7, with 14 bases aligning to TRBD2. CDR1 and CDR2 from the germline V gene are DFQATT and SNEGSKA (reference sequence). This CDR3 spans 15 amino acids. V was clipped by 5 bases and J by 3 bases; unmatched bases: 6. The CDR3 DNA follows: TGCAGTGCTGCAAGGACTAGCGGGGGGTTCTACGAGCAGTACTTC. This codes for CSAARTSGGFYEQYF.

This clonotype is a singleton in its sample. The chain recombines TRBV6-2 or TRBV6-3 with TRBJ2-6; TRBD1 aligns across 8 bases. CDR3 length: 18 residues. V lost 10 bases, J lost 4 bases, and 18 bases stayed unmatched. Germline V lookup: CDR1 MNHEY, CDR2 SVGEGT. This chain's CDR3 is CAIGLRQGIGVGANVLTF. In nucleotides, the CDR3 is TGTGCCATTGGTCTCCGACAGGGGATAGGTGTGGGGGCCAACGTCCTGACTTTC.

This clonotype came up many times. The gene calls are TRBV20-1 and TRBJ1-1, with 7 bases aligning to TRBD1. Germline CDR1 reads DFQATT; CDR2 reads SNEGSKA (reference sequence). This CDR3 comprises 11 residues. After removal of 6 bases from V and 12 bases from J, the junction contained 10 bases not matched to a gene. The CDR3 region is CSAKTGNYPFF. As DNA, the CDR3 is TGCAGTGCGAAGACAGGGAATTACCCTTTCTTT.

The chain recombines TRBV28 with TRBJ2-7; D gene unclear. Trimming stripped 2 bases from V and 0 bases from J, with 17 bases between. The CDR3 is 17 residues long. Germline V gives CDR1 MDHEN, CDR2 SYDVKM. The CDR3 is CASSLPSSSSGSYEQYF. For the CDR3, the DNA is TGTGCCAGCAGTTTACCCTCCTCAAGTTCGGGCTCCTACGAGCAGTACTTC. Full variable domain (outside the CDR3, taken from reference TRBV28 and TRBJ2-7): DVKVTQSSRYLVKRTGEKVFLECVQDMDHENMFWYRQDPGLGLRLIYFSYDVKMKEKGDIPEGYSVSREKKERFSLILESASTNQTSMYLCASSLPSSSSGSYEQYFGPGTRLTVT.

This clonotype was found many times. The chain carries TRBV20-1 and TRBJ1-1, with D possibly matching TRBD1 (5 bases). V lost 4 bases, J lost 1 base, and 7 bases lay in between. Germline CDR1 is DFQATT and CDR2 is SNEGSKA (reference sequence). This CDR3 is 12 amino acids long. CDR3 in DNA: TGCAGTGCTATGACAGAGAACACTGAAGCTTTCTTT. This encodes CSAMTENTEAFF.

This clonotype was seen at least ten times. The V call is TRBV2, the J call TRBJ1-2; D is unresolved. Per the germline V gene, CDR1 is SNHLY and CDR2 is FYNNEI. Trimming took off 7 bases at V and 0 bases at J, with 9 bases between the two ends. This CDR3 contains 13 residues. CDR3 residues: CASNKKPNYGYTF. The CDR3 DNA reads TGTGCCAGCAACAAGAAGCCTAACTATGGCTACACCTTC.

This clonotype was detected ten times or more. The rearrangement joins TRBV6-1 to TRBJ2-2; TRBD2 might be the D (5 bases). This CDR3 comprises 14 residues. V lost 5 bases to trimming and J lost 4 bases, with 11 bases between them. Germline-derived CDR1 and CDR2 are MNHNS and SASEGT. In nucleotides, the CDR3 is TGTGCCAGCAGTCACAGCGGACTCACCGGGGAGCTGTTTTTT. As protein: CASSHSGLTGELFF.

CDR3 loop: CASSLSIRVPYGYTF. The CDR3 region has the DNA TGTGCCAGCAGCTTGAGTATTAGGGTCCCATATGGCTACACCTTC. The chain has TRBV5-5 and TRBJ1-2; D remains ambiguous. The CDR3 has 15 residues. Germline CDR1 is SGHKS and CDR2 is YYEKEE (reference sequence). V was trimmed by 1 base and J by 5 bases, leaving 15 bases between them. Combining the CDR3 with reference TRBV5-5 and TRBJ1-2 gives the whole variable domain DAGVTQSPTHLIKTRGQQVTLRCSPISGHKSVSWYQQVLGQGPQFIFQYYEKEERGRGNFPDRFSARQFPNYSSELNVNALLLGDSALYLCASSLSIRVPYGYTFGSGTRLTVV.

At least ten counts were recorded for this clonotype. The genes are TRBV28 and TRBJ2-2; perhaps TRBD2 as D (5 bases). In germline, CDR1 is MDHEN, CDR2 SYDVKM. V shed 1 base and J shed 13 bases, with 16 bases lying between them. This CDR3 is built from 14 residues. CDR3 in amino acids: CASSLLVNRRGLFF. The DNA of the CDR3 is TGTGCCAGCAGTTTATTGGTGAACCGCCGGGGGCTGTTTTTT.

This chain links TRBV9 with TRBJ2-7; D is possibly TRBD2 (5 bases). V was clipped by 0 bases and J by 2 bases, with 9 bases between them. The CDR3 extends over 14 amino acids. Germline-derived CDR1 and CDR2 are SGDLS and YYNGEE. The CDR3, as DNA: TGTGCCAGCAGCGTAGTACCGGGGACCTACGAGCAGTACTTC. Amino acids: CASSVVPGTYEQYF.

This chain joins TRBV10-3 and TRBJ2-2; D is undetermined. Germline V lookup: CDR1 ENHRY, CDR2 SYGVKD. The CDR3 runs 15 residues. Between the trimmed V and J ends, which lost 2 bases and 1 base, there was a span of 8 bases. In DNA form, the CDR3 reads TGTGCCATCAGTGAGAAGAAAGGGAACACCGGGGAGCTGTTTTTT. It is translated as CAISEKKGNTGELFF.

The CDR3 spells CASSQGTGLSGYTF. Written as DNA, the CDR3 is TGTGCCAGCAGCCAAGGTACAGGGTTGTCCGGCTACACCTTC. This chain connects TRBV3-1 to TRBJ1-2; D is possibly TRBD1 (6 bases). The CDR3 sequence is 14 residues long. Germline V gene data show CDR1 as LGHDT and CDR2 as YNNKEL (reference sequence). Trimming left V 1 base short and J 8 bases short, with 14 bases between.

This clonotype was picked up many times. V and J are TRBV29-1 and TRBJ1-2; no definite D call. Germline CDR1 is SQVTM and CDR2 is ANQGSEA. The CDR3 consists of 12 residues. The V and J ends lost 8 bases and 0 bases respectively, with 10 bases between them. In DNA, the CDR3 is TGCAGCCTTCGGGTGCCTAACTATGGCTACACCTTC. Translating it yields CSLRVPNYGYTF.

This clonotype was detected only a few times. The gene calls are TRBV9 and TRBJ1-2, with no clear D. There are 15 residues in the CDR3. Per the germline V gene, CDR1 is SGDLS and CDR2 is YYNGEE. V lost 3 bases and J 2 bases, leaving 14 bases between the germline ends. The CDR3 is CASSGPSAINYGYTF. DNA of the CDR3: TGTGCCAGCAGCGGTCCCAGCGCGATAAACTATGGCTACACCTTC.